A selection of T cell receptor beta chains follows, all from one sample in a study of shared clonotypes between healthy human individuals. The method was immunoSEQ multiplex PCR; TCRdb's version includes in-frame clones alone and lacks a portion of them. Here the sample spans millions of clones, roughly 94% being singletons. Material for sequencing was naive CD4+ T cells sorted from blood. Receptors were obtained from a young man in good health. The CDR3 runs from the conserved cysteine through the conserved F or W. The D gene is left open where the match is weak. The size field is filled for only some rows; it gives once, few, many or a size class.

V	J	size	D	length	DNA	CDR3
TRBV2	TRBJ2-7	-	TRBD2	15	TGTGCCAGCAGTGGGACTAGCGGGGTCACCTACGAGCAGTACTTC	CASSGTSGVTYEQYF
TRBV4-3	TRBJ1-5	-	-	13	TGCGCCAGCAGCCAAGAAAGGGGGACCGTTGAGAATTTT	CASSQERGTVENF
TRBV2	TRBJ2-5	-	TRBD2	16	TGTGCCAGCAGTGGTGGAAGCGGGGGTAGGCAAGAGACCCAGTACTTC	CASSGGSGGRQETQYF
TRBV10-3	TRBJ2-3	-	TRBD2	15	TGTGCCATCAGCCCCACTGCGGGGGGGGTAGATACGCAGTATTTT	CAISPTAGGVDTQYF
TRBV4-1	TRBJ1-1	-	TRBD1	15	TGCGCCAGCAGCCATTACGGGACAGGGGGAACCGAAGCTTTCTTT	CASSHYGTGGTEAFF
TRBV5-4	TRBJ2-7	-	TRBD2	16	TGTGCCAGCAGCTCCCCCCGGACTAGCGAGGGCTACGAGCAGTACTTC	CASSSPRTSEGYEQYF
TRBV10-3	TRBJ1-5	-	TRBD1	15	TGTGCCATCAGTAACGGGACAGGGAGCAATCAGCCCCAGCATTTT	CAISNGTGSNQPQHF
TRBV10-3	TRBJ2-1	-	-	17	TGTGCCATCAGTGGCCCCAGCCAACAAAGAGTGGTAAATGAGCAGTTCTTC	CAISGPSQQRVVNEQFF
TRBV5-6	TRBJ1-6	-	TRBD1	16	TGTGCCAGCAACCCGACAGGGGATCACTATAATTCACCCCTCCACTTT	CASNPTGDHYNSPLHF
TRBV5-1	TRBJ2-3	-	-	13	TGCGCCAGCAGCTTGCGGACAACCGATACGCAGTATTTT	CASSLRTTDTQYF
TRBV30	TRBJ2-7	-	-	12	TGTGCCTGGAGTGTTCTGGGGTACGAGCAGTACTTC	CAWSVLGYEQYF
TRBV7-9	TRBJ1-6	-	-	14	TGTGCCAGCAGCTTAGACAGTGGTAATTCACCCCTCCACTTT	CASSLDSGNSPLHF
TRBV11-1	TRBJ2-7	-	TRBD1	14	TGTGCCAGCAGCTTAGTGGACAGGGCCTACGAGCAGTACTTC	CASSLVDRAYEQYF
TRBV7-7	TRBJ2-1	-	TRBD1	15	TGTGCTAGCAGCGTCGGGACAGGGGGCAACAATGAGCAGTTCTTC	CASSVGTGGNNEQFF
TRBV10-3	TRBJ2-3	-	-	15	TGTGCCATCAGTGGCCGCGTGAGGGACACAGATACGCAGTATTTT	CAISGRVRDTDTQYF
TRBV18	TRBJ2-3	-	TRBD2	17	TGTGCCAGCTCACCCCCGGGACTAGCGGGGGGCACAGATACGCAGTATTTT	CASSPPGLAGGTDTQYF
TRBV5-6	TRBJ2-5	-	-	15	TGTGCCAGCAGTTACTGGGAACTCCCGGGAGAGACCCAGTACTTC	CASSYWELPGETQYF
TRBV9	TRBJ1-2	-	-	15	TGTGCCAGCAGCCCGCTCGGACAGCCCGGGGGAGGCTACACCTTC	CASSPLGQPGGGYTF
TRBV11-2	TRBJ2-2	-	-	16	TGTGCCAGCAGCTTAGCGGCAGGGGCCTACACCGGGGAGCTGTTTTTT	CASSLAAGAYTGELFF
TRBV5-1	TRBJ1-2	-	TRBD1	13	TGCGCCAGCCGGACCGGGACAGGGTATGGCTACACCTTC	CASRTGTGYGYTF
TRBV5-6	TRBJ2-7	-	TRBD1	15	TGTGCCAGCAGCCCCCTGGGACAGGGGGTTTACGAGCAGTACTTC	CASSPLGQGVYEQYF
TRBV19	TRBJ2-7	-	-	14	TGTGCCAGTAGTTGGAGGGAGGAGTCCTACGAGCAGTACTTC	CASSWREESYEQYF
TRBV6-1	TRBJ2-7	-	TRBD2	15	TGTGCCAGCAGTGACAACCTAGCGGGGACGTACGAGCAGTACTTC	CASSDNLAGTYEQYF
TRBV7-8	TRBJ1-2	once	-	12	TGTGCCAGCAGCACGGGACCGAGACACTACACCTTC	CASSTGPRHYTF
TRBV5-1	TRBJ1-6	-	TRBD1	16	TGCGCCAGCAGCTTGGTTTTCCAGGGACAGAATTCACCCCTCCACTTT	CASSLVFQGQNSPLHF
TRBV19	TRBJ1-6	few	-	14	TGTGCCAGTAGTGAAACAGGTTATAATTCACCCCTCCACTTT	CASSETGYNSPLHF
TRBV11-2	TRBJ2-5	-	-	16	TGTGCCAGCAGCCTGGCGGCCAGGGTTGTTTTAGAGACCCAGTACTTC	CASSLAARVVLETQYF
TRBV11-3	TRBJ2-7	-	TRBD1	15	TGTGCCAGCAGTAAAGGGGACAGGGGGCTGGACGAGCAGTACTTC	CASSKGDRGLDEQYF
TRBV5-4	TRBJ2-6	-	-	13	TGTGCCAGCAGCCTCTCTGGGGCCAACGTCCTGACTTTC	CASSLSGANVLTF
TRBV18	TRBJ2-1	-	TRBD2	16	TGTGCCAGCTCGCTCAGAGCGGGAAAGGCCGGCAATGAGCAGTTCTTC	CASSLRAGKAGNEQFF
TRBV7-9	TRBJ2-5	-	TRBD1	15	TGTGCCAGCAGCTTCTCCGGGACAGGGAAAGAGACCCAGTACTTC	CASSFSGTGKETQYF
TRBV10-3	TRBJ2-7	-	-	14	TGTGCCATCAGCGACTTGACTCATACCTACGAGCAGTACTTC	CAISDLTHTYEQYF
TRBV25-1	TRBJ2-6	-	-	17	TGTGCCAGCAGTGAAAATGAAGGGAACTCTGGGGCCAACGTCCTGACTTTC	CASSENEGNSGANVLTF
TRBV7-2	TRBJ1-2	-	-	13	TGTGCCAGCAGCTTAGGACACAACTATGGCTACACCTTC	CASSLGHNYGYTF
TRBV5-4	TRBJ2-7	-	-	12	TGTGCCAGCAGCTCGGACGGATACGAGCAGTACTTC	CASSSDGYEQYF
TRBV29-1	TRBJ2-2	-	-	14	TGCAGCGTTGAAGGACGCACGAACACCGGGGAGCTGTTTTTT	CSVEGRTNTGELFF
TRBV4-1	TRBJ2-1	-	TRBD2	19	TGCGCCAGCACCTCCCGACTAGCGGGGGGGGTGAGCTCCTACAATGAGCAGTTCTTC	CASTSRLAGGVSSYNEQFF
TRBV28	TRBJ1-4	-	-	12	TGTGCCAGCAGTCAACGACGGGAAAAACTGTTTTTT	CASSQRREKLFF
TRBV7-8	TRBJ1-5	-	TRBD1	17	TGTGCCAGCAGCCCCCAGGGGAGCAGGGGGCAAGGTCAGCCCCAGCATTTT	CASSPQGSRGQGQPQHF
TRBV7-2	TRBJ1-2	-	-	17	TGTGCCAGCAGCTTAGGCGGGTCCCCTGCAATCGGGGATGGCTACACCTTC	CASSLGGSPAIGDGYTF
TRBV5-8	TRBJ2-7	-	-	13	TGTGCCAGCAGCTTCGTGCGGGGGCTCGAGCAGTACTTC	CASSFVRGLEQYF
TRBV5-1	TRBJ2-5	-	TRBD2	17	TGCGCCAGCAGCTTGGCTGGTACTAGCGGGAGGGGAGAGACCCAGTACTTC	CASSLAGTSGRGETQYF
TRBV20-1	TRBJ1-1	-	-	11	TGCAGTGCTAGAGTAGTCAGCGGGGCTTTCTTT	CSARVVSGAFF
TRBV9	TRBJ2-2	-	-	16	TGTGCCAGCAGCGTAGCAAGCTACGCGAACACCGGGGAGCTGTTTTTT	CASSVASYANTGELFF
TRBV23-1	TRBJ2-7	-	TRBD2	18	TGCGCCAGCAGTCAATCCCCCTGGAGCGGGAGGGCCGGAGACGAGCAGTACTTC	CASSQSPWSGRAGDEQYF
TRBV7-6	TRBJ2-3	-	-	16	TGTGCCAGCAGCTTAGCGCCGGTAGCAGTCCCCGATACGCAGTATTTT	CASSLAPVAVPDTQYF
TRBV6-5	TRBJ2-5	-	TRBD1	16	TGTGCCAGCAGTTACGGGGACAGGGCCCGGCGAGAGACCCAGTACTTC	CASSYGDRARRETQYF
TRBV30	TRBJ2-3	-	-	14	TGTGCCTGGAGGCTAGCTGGGCAGGCAGATACGCAGTATTTT	CAWRLAGQADTQYF
TRBV6-6	TRBJ2-1	-	TRBD2	14	TGTGCCACCCTGAGAGCGGGGTCCTACAATGAGCAGTTCTTC	CATLRAGSYNEQFF
TRBV7-2	TRBJ1-3	-	TRBD1	15	TGTGCCAGCAGCCAGGGGACAGGGCAGGGAAACACCATATATTTT	CASSQGTGQGNTIYF
TRBV18	TRBJ1-2	once	TRBD1	14	TGTGCCAGCTCACCCGACAGGGGGAACTATGGCTACACCTTC	CASSPDRGNYGYTF
TRBV10-3	TRBJ2-1	-	TRBD2	15	TGTGCCATCAAGGAGGCTAGCGGAGACTACAATGAGCAGTTCTTC	CAIKEASGDYNEQFF
TRBV4-1	TRBJ2-7	-	TRBD2	15	TGCGCCAGCAGCCTAGGGACTAGCGTTACCTACGAGCAGTACTTC	CASSLGTSVTYEQYF
TRBV10-3	TRBJ1-6	-	-	13	TGTGCCATCAGTGAGACCGATAATTCACCCCTCCACTTT	CAISETDNSPLHF
TRBV5-6	TRBJ1-1	-	TRBD1	14	TGTGCCAGCGACAGCGACAGGGAGAACACTGAAGCTTTCTTT	CASDSDRENTEAFF
TRBV28	TRBJ2-7	-	TRBD1	13	TGTGCCAGCAGTTTGCCGACCCGGGACAGGGCCCACTTC	CASSLPTRDRAHF
TRBV6-5	TRBJ2-5	-	TRBD1	16	TGTGCCAGCAGTTACTCTACAGGGGGCAGGGGAGAGACCCAGTACTTC	CASSYSTGGRGETQYF
TRBV28	TRBJ2-7	once	-	15	TGTGCCAGCAGTCCAATCGCGTGGAAAGGCTACGAGCAGTACTTC	CASSPIAWKGYEQYF
TRBV25-1	TRBJ2-7	-	-	14	TGTGCCAGCAGTGCCTCCGGGGCGAGGTACGAGCAGTACTTC	CASSASGARYEQYF
TRBV6-5	TRBJ2-2	-	-	13	TGTGCCAGCAGTTATGATCCCACCGGGGAGCTGTTTTTT	CASSYDPTGELFF